This TCR beta chain was sequenced in a study of early T cells in non-severe SARS-CoV-2 infection. As for the study in general: Bulk RNA taken from unsorted whole blood was sequenced, leaving chains unpaired. Points from the study as a whole: Using VDJdb, the matching emphasized anti-spike CD8 responses while missing private and CD4 specificities.

This clonotype has a count of ten or more. What it binds is unknown. Individually, cDNA molecules had unique molecular identifiers attached to them. In TCRdb, the 5' RACE reads were re-called with MiXCR into one record per CDR3 protein. The sample includes around 52,000 distinct CDR3 sequences, approximately 6.2% of them seen just once. This CDR3 is built from 15 residues. V dropped 6 bases and J dropped 3; count of bases not matched to a gene: 9. Looked up from germline, CDR1 is MDHEN and CDR2 is SYDVKM. The sequencing input was whole blood. V usage is TRBV28 and J usage is TRBJ2-7, with TRBD1 identical over 9 bases. This TCR was sampled from an adult who was a healthcare worker with PCR-confirmed SARS-CoV-2 infection or an uninfected control (not recorded which). CDR3 coding DNA: TGTGCCAGCAGCCCCCCTCGACAGGGGGGCTACGAGCAGTACTTC. It yields the protein CASSPPRQGGYEQYF. Combining the CDR3 with reference TRBV28 and TRBJ2-7 gives the whole variable domain DVKVTQSSRYLVKRTGEKVFLECVQDMDHENMFWYRQDPGLGLRLIYFSYDVKMKEKGDIPEGYSVSREKKERFSLILESASTNQTSMYLCASSPPRQGGYEQYFGPGTRLTVT.